This TCR beta chain is drawn from a study of early T cells in non-severe SARS-CoV-2 infection (dated by TCRdb to 2020 to 2023). Turning to the overall study: TCR sequencing used bulk RNA from unsorted whole blood, so alpha and beta chains could not be paired.

With regard to this clonotype: Its binding antigen is unknown. No much larger clone exists at a distance of one base, and base qualities are not known.

Findings and caveats that apply to the study as a whole: VDJdb matching was skewed toward anti-spike CD8 responses, so virus-specific expansions were likely underestimated and private and CD4 specificities were missed.

A case-control design nested within a healthcare worker cohort in London, UK, was used, with weekly nasopharyngeal swab PCR tests and blood sampling performed. Between 23 and 31 March 2020, the week of the UK lockdown, healthcare workers were enrolled and then followed up weekly for as long as 16 weeks. The library was made by 5' RACE. The sequencer listed for this sample is NextSeq 500. The TCR library protocol attached unique molecular identifiers to individual cDNA molecules to correct for sequencing error and PCR bias. Both TCR alpha and beta chains were sequenced, and tight co-correlation was observed between alpha and beta sequence abundances in each sample. Per the authors' processing: V gene, J gene and CDR3 annotation of TCR sequences was performed with Decombinator V4. Expanded TCRs were defined as changing significantly between any two time points under a Poisson model with p below 0.0001. TCR abundances were normalised to the total number of TCRs sequenced per sample and expressed as counts per million. TRAV1-2 paired with TRAJ12, TRAJ20 or TRAJ33 defined MAIT TCRs, while TRAV10 paired with TRAJ18 defined iNKT TCRs. VDJdb, accessed 1 November 2021, was searched for CMV, EBV and SARS-CoV-2 annotated TCRs, excluding TCRs annotated for multiple antigens. The public sequencing data were trimmed at Q25 with fastp and processed into clonotypes with MiXCR by TCRdb, which kept only in-frame beta chains. All rows with the same CDR3 protein become a single entry with the most common DNA and genes. The authors' filters were not applied to this entry. This sample holds more than 90,000 distinct CDR3 sequences; over 10% were observed only once. The top ten hold about 2.3% of the sample.

V is pruned by 5 bases and J by 6 bases, leaving 7 bases of the junction without a gene match. For CDR1 and CDR2, the germline V gene (reference sequence) lists SEHNR and FQNEAQ. The CDR3 goes from the cysteine to the phenylalanine over 14 residues. Of all the DNA, just the CDR3 is kept, 42 bases in frame from base 1. This TCR was sampled from an adult who was a healthcare worker with PCR-confirmed SARS-CoV-2 infection or an uninfected control (not recorded which). Sequencing was done on a sample of whole blood. The rearrangement combines TRBV7-9 with TRBJ2-1; a stretch of 7 junction bases matches TRBD2. The CDR3 protein sequence reads: CASSLRTRGNEQFF. The sequence in DNA is TGTGCCAGCAGCCTTCGGACTAGGGGCAATGAGCAGTTCTTC.